The 21 T cell receptor beta chains reported below all come from one sample, sequenced in a study of Tregs in tolerant kidney transplant recipients. Measured with immunoSEQ multiplex PCR; TCRdb has only the in-frame clones, and not every one. Here the sample spans about 240,000 clones, around 82% being singletons. Material: CD4+ T cells from blood. The receptors were sampled from a human donor in good health.

This chain links TRBV5-4 with TRBJ2-1; 9 bases are a match to TRBD2. Germline V gene sequence: CDR1 SGHNT, CDR2 YYREEE (reference sequence). J was trimmed by 5 bases and V by 2 bases; bases with no gene match: 11. The CDR3 is 17 residues long. This CDR3 reads CASSFFVEAGGHNEQFF. The CDR3 nucleotides read TGTGCCAGCAGCTTTTTTGTCGAAGCGGGAGGCCACAATGAGCAGTTCTTC.

DNA for the CDR3: TGTGCCATCAAAGAGAGGGGTGGCCAGGGGGAAAACACCGGGGAGCTGTTTTTT. Amino acids: CAIKERGGQGENTGELFF. The J gene is TRBJ2-2, the V gene TRBV10-3; TRBD1 agrees at 7 bases. The J segment lost 2 bases and the V segment lost 7 bases, leaving 16 bases of the junction unmatched. Germline V CDR1 and CDR2: ENHRY, SYGVKD. The CDR3 has 18 residues.

CDR3 DNA: TGTGCCTGGAGTGACCCAAGCGAGCAGTACTTC. It specifies CAWSDPSEQYF. The rearrangement links TRBV30 to TRBJ2-7; D not certain. The CDR3 length is 11 residues. Per the germline V gene, CDR1 is GTSNPN and CDR2 is SVGIG (reference sequence). V lost 1 base and J 6 bases, leaving 7 bases between the germline ends.

This chain joins TRBV10-3 and TRBJ1-1; 8 bases map to TRBD1. This CDR3 has 18 amino acids. The V gene's germline CDR1 is ENHRY and CDR2 SYGVKD. V shed 4 bases and J 1 base; nucleotides not matched to a gene: 14. DNA for the CDR3: TGTGCCATCAGTGCAGAATGGGAAGACAGGGGCCGGAACACTGAAGCTTTCTTT. It yields the protein CAISAEWEDRGRNTEAFF.

The chain has TRBV19 and TRBJ1-2, with unresolved D. CDR3 size: 13 residues. Trimming stripped 7 bases from V and 4 bases from J, with 13 bases between. Per germline, CDR1 LNHDA and CDR2 SQIVND (reference sequence). In DNA, the CDR3 is TGTGCCAGTACCGGGCCAACTCGCTATGGCTACACCTTC. The encoded protein is CASTGPTRYGYTF.

V is TRBV11-2 and J is TRBJ1-4; D gene ambiguous. Trimming took off 5 bases at V and 7 bases at J, with 17 bases between the two ends. This CDR3 spans 15 amino acids. Per the germline V gene, CDR1 is SGHAT and CDR2 is FQNNGV. CDR3 sequence: CASSPGPTWSEKLFF. The CDR3 region has the DNA TGTGCCAGCAGCCCTGGCCCAACCTGGAGTGAAAAACTGTTTTTT.

This clone came up a few times. The chain is built from TRBV10-3 and TRBJ1-2; 7 bases fit TRBD1. V was pared by 6 bases and J by 8 bases, with 9 bases of the junction left unmatched. The V gene's germline CDR1 is ENHRY and CDR2 SYGVKD. This CDR3 comprises 13 residues. The CDR3: CAIRPRQGSGYTF. In DNA, the CDR3 is TGTGCCATCAGACCAAGACAGGGAAGCGGCTACACCTTC.

Points on this clone: Relative to the germline gene, one junction end is altered; a read error may explain this. The gene calls are TRBV2 and TRBJ2-5; the D is unclear. Germline lookup yields CDR1 SNHLY and CDR2 FYNNEI. This CDR3 comprises 14 residues. CDR3 nucleotides: TGTGCCAGCAGTGACAGAACGGACCAAGAGGCCCAGTACTTC. It codes for CASSDRTDQEAQYF.

This clone appeared a single time. V and J are TRBV7-9 and TRBJ2-5, with D possibly TRBD2 on 6 matching bases. V was pared by 5 bases and J by 2 bases, with 12 bases between. The CDR3 runs to 14 residues. Per the germline V gene, CDR1 is SEHNR and CDR2 is FQNEAQ (reference sequence). The CDR3 loop is CASSPTRGQETQYF. The CDR3 DNA reads TGTGCCAGCAGCCCGACTAGAGGACAAGAGACCCAGTACTTC.

This clone turned up a few times. V and J are TRBV11-2 and TRBJ1-2; the D gene is possibly TRBD1 (6 bases). The CDR3 spans 15 residues. Trimming took off 1 base at V and 6 bases at J, with 15 bases between the two ends. Germline lookup yields CDR1 SGHAT and CDR2 FQNNGV. Written as DNA, the CDR3 is TGTGCCAGCAGCTTAGGTCGACGGACAGTTGATGGCTACACCTTC. Protein product: CASSLGRRTVDGYTF.

This clone was detected once. The V gene is TRBV19, the J gene TRBJ1-5; no reliable D call. CDR1 LNHDA and CDR2 SQIVND come from the germline V gene (reference sequence). V lost 5 bases to trimming and J lost 4 bases, with 15 bases between them. The CDR3 runs to 15 residues. The CDR3 nucleotides read TGTGCCAGTAGTCCCCGTCCCCGGGTTAATCAGCCCCAGCATTTT. This sequence encodes CASSPRPRVNQPQHF.

The chain carries TRBV19 and TRBJ2-3; D is uncertain. The CDR3 covers 13 residues. Per germline, CDR1 LNHDA and CDR2 SQIVND (reference sequence). V shed 7 bases and J shed 0 bases, with 8 bases lying between them. The CDR3 spells CASKETSTDTQYF. CDR3 in DNA: TGTGCCAGTAAGGAGACTAGCACAGATACGCAGTATTTT.

The sample holds one count of this clone. The CDR3 region is CASRPWDGNTEAFF. The CDR3 DNA reads TGTGCCAGCAGACCTTGGGACGGGAACACTGAAGCTTTCTTT. V gene TRBV6-5 combines with J gene TRBJ1-1; D may be TRBD1 (5 bases). This CDR3 contains 14 residues. Germline V gene data show CDR1 as MNHEY and CDR2 as SVGAGI. V was trimmed by 6 bases and J by 1 base, leaving 12 bases between them.

CDR3 coding DNA: TGTGCCAGTAGTAACCAGGGCCAAGAGACCCAGTACTTC. Translating it yields CASSNQGQETQYF. This chain uses TRBV19 with TRBJ2-5, with D possibly being TRBD1 (5 bases). The CDR3 spans 13 residues. Germline V gene sequence: CDR1 LNHDA, CDR2 SQIVND (reference sequence). The V gene lost 4 bases and the J gene lost 1 base, with 7 bases spanning the gap.

V and J are TRBV11-2 and TRBJ1-4, with D hard to call. The CDR3 runs to 15 residues. CDR1 SGHAT and CDR2 FQNNGV come from the germline V gene. Trimming pared 5 bases from V and 3 bases from J, leaving 13 bases between. CDR3 sequence reads: CASSPTGGANEKLFF. The CDR3 region has the DNA TGTGCCAGCAGCCCCACCGGCGGAGCTAATGAAAAACTGTTTTTT.

The chain joins TRBV5-4 to TRBJ1-1; no definite D call. The CDR3 is made up of 13 amino acids. V lost 3 bases, J lost 0 bases, and 6 bases lay in between. The germline CDR1 and CDR2 sequences are SGHNT and YYREEE (reference sequence). The CDR3 nucleotides are TGTGCCAGCAGCTCGGAAGTGAACACTGAAGCTTTCTTT. Translating gives CASSSEVNTEAFF.

This chain joins TRBV6-1 and TRBJ1-2, with D unclear. The CDR3 loop spans 13 amino acids. Germline CDR1 is MNHNS and CDR2 is SASEGT. V lost 5 bases and J lost 3, with 10 bases in between. CDR3 nucleotide sequence: TGTGCCAGCAGTCCGGACGGCGACTATGGCTACACCTTC. Its translation: CASSPDGDYGYTF.

The chain links TRBV6-1 to TRBJ1-1, with D hard to call. This CDR3 is built from 12 residues. V lost 2 bases, J lost 10 bases, and 11 bases lay in between. Germline V gene lookup returns CDR1 MNHNS and CDR2 SASEGT. The CDR3 region is CASSETALAAFF. As DNA, the CDR3 is TGTGCCAGCAGTGAAACGGCGTTGGCAGCTTTCTTT.

The gene calls are TRBV6-1 and TRBJ2-3, with 13 bases that match TRBD2. V dropped 4 bases and J dropped 4; count of bases not matched to a gene: 8. This CDR3 comprises 17 residues. Per germline, CDR1 MNHNS and CDR2 SASEGT. CDR3 DNA: TGTGCCAGCAGTGCTCGGACTAGCGGGAGTGGCTCAGATACGCAGTATTTT. It specifies CASSARTSGSGSDTQYF.

About this clone itself: Other DNA sequences within the sample encode an identical CDR3. The chain uses TRBV18 and TRBJ1-1; no clear D gene. There are 12 residues in the CDR3. Trimming shortened V by 0 bases and J by 5 bases, and 4 bases separated the two germline ends. Germline CDR1 is KGHSH and CDR2 is LQKENI. The CDR3 loop is CASSPPGTEAFF. The CDR3, as DNA: TGTGCCAGCTCACCACCGGGAACTGAAGCTTTCTTT.

With respect to this clone: This specimen includes other DNA sequences encoding the same CDR3. This chain connects TRBV5-1 to TRBJ2-5; D gene ambiguous. The CDR3 is 14 residues long. The ends were cut back, 0 bases at V and 0 bases at J, with 6 bases in the middle. From germline, CDR1 is SGHRS and CDR2 YFSETQ. The DNA of the CDR3 is TGCGCCAGCAGCTTGGCCGGCAACCAAGAGACCCAGTACTTC. This codes for CASSLAGNQETQYF.